This TCR beta chain was found in a study of shared clonotypes between healthy human individuals. Some clones are missing from TCRdb's copy, which holds only in-frame ones; the method was immunoSEQ multiplex PCR. The table records approximately 2,300,000 clones, 80% to 95% of them present only once. A remark on this clone: Its antigen is unknown.

General observations from the study: All-four-donor shared clonotypes had higher generation probabilities than non-shared clonotypes did.

Trimming at V came to 3 bases and at J to 0 bases, leaving 7 bases not matched to a gene. Germline CDR1 LNHNV, CDR2 YYDKDF (reference sequence). The CDR3 covers 18 residues. The sample consisted of naive CD4+ T cells from PBMCs. Regarding subset: CD45RA+ positively selected. The clonotype was recovered from a young man in good health. Some clones in this sample may be carry-over from other donors' samples. This chain uses TRBV15 with TRBJ2-1; 11 bases map to TRBD2. The CDR3: CATSSFGTSGGSYNEQFF. The CDR3 nucleotides are TGTGCCACCAGCAGTTTTGGGACTAGCGGAGGCTCCTACAATGAGCAGTTCTTC.